What follows are 28 T cell receptor beta chains derived from one specimen sequenced in a study of OX40 agonist ivuxolimab in advanced cancers. Only in-frame clones appear in the TCRdb table, and some are missing; sequencing was by immunoSEQ multiplex PCR. Of fewer than 85,000 clones in the sample, roughly 90% were seen once. The source was CD4+ or CD8+ T cells sorted from blood, collected in a trial of the OX40 agonist ivuxolimab. Every receptor here comes from an adult with an advanced solid tumor such as melanoma, head and neck, liver or kidney cancer.

V and J are TRBV5-8 and TRBJ2-3; D possibly corresponds to TRBD1 (5 bases). Trimming took off 0 bases at V and 3 bases at J, with 11 bases between the two ends. The germline V gene encodes CDR1 SGHTS and CDR2 YDEGEE. The CDR3 length is 15 residues. CDR3 residues: CASSLGRVGTDTQYF. CDR3 DNA: TGTGCCAGCAGCTTGGGCAGGGTGGGAACAGATACGCAGTATTTT.

V and J are TRBV15 and TRBJ2-3; 10 positions agree with TRBD2. Germline V gene sequence: CDR1 LNHNV, CDR2 YYDKDF (reference sequence). The V gene end was trimmed by 6 bases and the J gene end by 4 bases; junction bases not matched to a gene: 7. This CDR3 is 15 amino acids long. The CDR3 is CATSKREGLADTQYF. The DNA of the CDR3 is TGTGCCACCAGTAAGCGGGAGGGCTTAGCAGATACGCAGTATTTT.

This rearrangement joins TRBV9 to TRBJ2-1; tentative D call: TRBD1 (6 bases). Germline CDR1 reads SGDLS; CDR2 reads YYNGEE. This CDR3 has 14 amino acids. V lost 4 bases and J lost 4, with 12 bases in between. The CDR3 region is CASSPEGVYNEQFF. The CDR3 DNA sequence: TGTGCCAGCAGCCCTGAGGGGGTATACAATGAGCAGTTCTTC. Full variable domain (missing parts from reference TRBV9 and TRBJ2-1): DSGVTQTPKHLITATGQRVTLRCSPRSGDLSVYWYQQSLDQGLQFLIQYYNGEERAKGNILERFSAQQFPDLHSELNLSSLELGDSALYFCASSPEGVYNEQFFGPGTRLTVL.

This chain connects TRBV29-1 to TRBJ2-7; 9 bases are a match to TRBD1. The CDR3 sequence is 13 residues long. V gave up 6 bases and J gave up 4 bases; unmatched junction bases: 7. Germline V gives CDR1 SQVTM, CDR2 ANQGSEA. This chain's CDR3 is CSVRGTGSYEQYF. As DNA, the CDR3 is TGCAGCGTCCGGGGGACAGGGTCATACGAGCAGTACTTC.

The chain carries TRBV21-1 and TRBJ2-1. TRBV21-1 is classified as a pseudogene. CDR3 length equals 14 residues. The CDR3 protein is CASSKKAPTDEQFF. CDR3 sequence (DNA): TGTGCCAGCAGCAAAAAGGCCCCAACGGATGAGCAGTTCTTC.

The J gene is TRBJ2-1, the V gene TRBV5-6; D is undetermined. Per germline, CDR1 SGHDT and CDR2 YYEEEE. CDR3 size: 11 residues. V lost 4 bases to trimming and J lost 4 bases, with 3 bases between them. CDR3 bases: TGTGCCAGCAGCAAGTACAATGAGCAGTTCTTC. Protein: CASSKYNEQFF.

This sequence joins TRBV6-4 and TRBJ2-5; D is unclear. The V end was cut by 4 bases, the J end by 2 bases, with 8 bases between. The CDR3 loop spans 13 amino acids. Germline V lookup: CDR1 MRHNA, CDR2 SNTAGT. CDR3 region: CASSVGPQETQYF. The CDR3 bases are TGTGCCAGCAGTGTTGGGCCACAAGAGACCCAGTACTTC.

V is TRBV28 and J is TRBJ2-5, with D unclear. The CDR3 covers 11 residues. Between the trimmed V and J ends, which lost 5 bases and 5 bases, there was a span of 6 bases. CDR1 MDHEN and CDR2 SYDVKM come from the germline V gene. CDR3 sequence reads: CASSRVETQYF. The CDR3 DNA reads TGTGCCAGCAGTCGCGTGGAGACCCAGTACTTC.

As for this clone: The junction does not match germline at one end; this may be a read error. The chain joins TRBV7-7 to TRBJ2-5, with a weak D call TRBD1 (5 bases). This CDR3 contains 16 residues. Germline V gene data show CDR1 as SSHAT and CDR2 as FNYEAQ (reference sequence). The chain's CDR3 is CASSHLIGRAQETQYF. The DNA for the CDR3 is TGTGCTAGCAGCCACCTTATCGGCAGGGCCCAAGAGACCCAGTACTTC. The full variable domain, with the rest looked up from reference TRBV7-7 and TRBJ2-5, is GAGVSQSPRYKVTKRGQDVTLRCDPISSHATLYWYQQALGQGPEFLTYFNYEAQPDKSGLPSDRFSAERPEGSISTLTIQRTEQRDSAMYRCASSHLIGRAQETQYFGPGTRLLVL.

V is TRBV30 and J is TRBJ2-7; TRBD1 agrees at 7 bases. In germline, CDR1 is GTSNPN, CDR2 SVGIG (reference sequence). Germline trimming cut 5 bases from V and 4 bases from J; bases unmatched to any gene: 5. The CDR3 contains 12 residues. The CDR3 region is CAWAHRGYEQYF. CDR3 nucleotides: TGTGCCTGGGCCCACAGGGGTTACGAGCAGTACTTC.

This clone has a single count. The J gene is TRBJ2-3, the V gene TRBV10-3, with 10 bases matching TRBD2. CDR3 length equals 15 residues. The germline CDR1 and CDR2 sequences are ENHRY and SYGVKD. V was clipped by 11 bases and J by 3 bases; unmatched bases: 11. CDR3 coding DNA: TGTGCCTCAAGAGGGGCTAGCGGGAGAACAGATACGCAGTATTTT. It specifies CASRGASGRTDTQYF.

J is TRBJ1-6 and V is TRBV28; the D is unclear. The length of the CDR3 is 16 residues. V was shortened by 2 bases and J by 7 bases, with 15 bases between the two germline ends. In germline, CDR1 is MDHEN, CDR2 SYDVKM. CDR3 in amino acids: CASSLRPEASNSPLHF. CDR3 DNA sequence: TGTGCCAGCAGTTTAAGACCCGAGGCGTCGAATTCACCCCTCCACTTT. The full variable domain, rest sourced from reference TRBV28 and TRBJ1-6, is DVKVTQSSRYLVKRTGEKVFLECVQDMDHENMFWYRQDPGLGLRLIYFSYDVKMKEKGDIPEGYSVSREKKERFSLILESASTNQTSMYLCASSLRPEASNSPLHFGNGTRLTVT.

J is TRBJ2-7 and V is TRBV5-1, with a tentative D call TRBD1 (6 bases). The V gene lost 1 base and the J gene lost 1 base, with 9 bases spanning the gap. Germline V gene sequence: CDR1 SGHRS, CDR2 YFSETQ. CDR3 length equals 14 residues. As DNA, the CDR3 is TGCGCCAGCAGCTTGACCACAGGGTCCTACGAGCAGTACTTC. Protein product: CASSLTTGSYEQYF.

The chain joins TRBV28 to TRBJ2-7; a weak D match, TRBD2 (7 bases). This CDR3 comprises 13 residues. Germline loops: CDR1 MDHEN, CDR2 SYDVKM. CDR3 bases: TGTGCTACGCAGTTGGGGGGGCGATACGAGCAGTACTTC. Translation: CATQLGGRYEQYF.

The chain uses TRBV5-4 and TRBJ1-3; 9 bases map to TRBD1. The CDR3 extends over 17 amino acids. J was trimmed by 3 bases and V by 0 bases; bases with no gene match: 7. Germline CDR1 and CDR2: SGHNT and YYREEE (reference sequence). The CDR3 coding sequence is TGTGCCAGCAGCTTGGGGGGACAGGGCTTAGGTGGAAACACCATATATTTT. Translating gives CASSLGGQGLGGNTIYF.

The chain couples TRBV7-2 to TRBJ2-7; 7 bases align to TRBD2. Germline CDR1 and CDR2: SGHTA and FQGNSA. V was clipped by 5 bases and J by 4 bases; unmatched bases: 8. The CDR3 covers 14 residues. CDR3 DNA: TGTGCCAGCAGCGCGGGGGTAGCGGGTTACGAGCAGTACTTC. This translates into CASSAGVAGYEQYF.

The rearrangement uses TRBV18 and TRBJ1-1, with 11 bases matching TRBD1. With 6 bases clipped from V and 2 bases from J, the junction kept 2 bases outside the gene matches. CDR1 KGHSH and CDR2 LQKENI come from the germline V gene. The CDR3 runs to 14 residues. The CDR3 reads CASSGQGANTEAFF. The CDR3 bases are TGTGCCAGCTCTGGACAGGGGGCCAACACTGAAGCTTTCTTT.

The rearrangement uses TRBV6-1 and TRBJ2-1; 13 bases match TRBD2. The V gene's germline CDR1 is MNHNS and CDR2 SASEGT. This CDR3 is built from 16 residues. Trimming took 0 bases from V and 8 from J; bases not matched to a gene: 4. DNA for the CDR3: TGTGCCAGCAGTGAAGCACTAGCGGGAGGGCCTCATGAGCAGTTCTTC. It specifies CASSEALAGGPHEQFF.

The gene calls are TRBV5-1 and TRBJ2-1; weak D call: TRBD1 (6 bases). The CDR3 has 16 amino acids. The V and J ends lost 4 bases and 5 bases respectively, with 19 bases between them. Germline assignment: CDR1 SGHRS and CDR2 YFSETQ. The CDR3 DNA is TGCGCCAGCAGCCAGACCGGGACACGCACTAACAATGAGCAGTTCTTC. Its translation: CASSQTGTRTNNEQFF.

This chain uses TRBV30 with TRBJ2-1; 8 bases match TRBD2. The CDR3 is 12 residues long. V shed 5 bases, J shed 9 bases, and the junction held 6 bases outside the gene matches. Germline values: CDR1 GTSNPN, CDR2 SVGIG (reference sequence). The CDR3 nucleotides read TGTGCCTGGGCCCCCGGGGGGGTTGAGCAGTTCTTC. This gives the protein CAWAPGGVEQFF.

This clone was observed a single time. The rearrangement uses TRBV11-1 and TRBJ2-5, with 9 bases matching TRBD2. This CDR3 is 16 amino acids long. V lost 4 bases and J lost 4; bases outside the gene matches: 10. Germline V gene sequence: CDR1 SGHAT, CDR2 FQDESV (reference sequence). The CDR3: CASSSVLAGQGETQYF. The DNA for the CDR3 is TGTGCCAGCAGCTCCGTCCTAGCGGGGCAGGGAGAGACCCAGTACTTC.

CDR3 nucleotide sequence: TGCAGCGTGTCGGGACTAGCGGGAGGGCCCTCCTACAATGAGCAGTTCTTC. It specifies CSVSGLAGGPSYNEQFF. The chain couples TRBV29-1 to TRBJ2-1, with TRBD2 matching over 16 bases. CDR3 length equals 17 residues. Germline assignment: CDR1 SQVTM and CDR2 ANQGSEA. Trimming removed 6 bases from V and 0 bases from J; junction bases left unmatched: 5.

V is TRBV7-2 and J is TRBJ2-3, with 9 bases aligning to TRBD2. Germline V gives CDR1 SGHTA, CDR2 FQGNSA. CDR3 length equals 14 residues. V lost 1 base and J lost 10; bases outside the gene matches: 6. The CDR3 nucleotides are TGTGCCAGCAGCTTAGATCCGGGACTAGCTGCGCAGTATTTT. Its protein product is CASSLDPGLAAQYF. Variable domain in full (rest from reference TRBV7-2 and TRBJ2-3): GAGVSQSPSNKVTEKGKDVELRCDPISGHTALYWYRQSLGQGLEFLIYFQGNSAPDKSGLPSDRFSAERTGGSVSTLTIQRTQQEDSAVYLCASSLDPGLAAQYFGPGTRLTVL.

V and J are TRBV10-3 and TRBJ2-2; the match to TRBD2 covers 9 bases. Germline V gene lookup returns CDR1 ENHRY and CDR2 SYGVKD. V lost 5 bases to trimming and J lost 2 bases; unmatched junction nucleotides: 3. CDR3 length: 15 residues. The CDR3 nucleotides read TGTGCCATCAGTCCGACTAGCGGAAACACCGGGGAGCTGTTTTTT. Its translation is CAISPTSGNTGELFF.

The gene calls are TRBV19 and TRBJ1-1; the D gene is possibly TRBD1 (5 bases). Germline lookup yields CDR1 LNHDA and CDR2 SQIVND (reference sequence). The V and J ends lost 9 bases and 5 bases respectively, with 16 bases between them. The CDR3 is 13 residues long. The CDR3 spells CASGGTVGTEAFF. For the CDR3, the DNA is TGTGCCAGCGGGGGGACGGTCGGGACTGAAGCTTTCTTT.

The rearrangement joins TRBV14 to TRBJ2-1, with 10 bases lining up with TRBD2. Germline values: CDR1 SGHDN, CDR2 FVKESK. Trimming removed 0 bases from V and 3 bases from J; junction bases left unmatched: 20. The CDR3 is made up of 22 amino acids. The CDR3 DNA reads as TGTGCCAGCAGCCAAGAACCTAATCTATGGGATTCTAGCGGGAGCGACTACAATGAGCAGTTCTTC. This translates into CASSQEPNLWDSSGSDYNEQFF.

This clone was found a few times. The rearrangement joins TRBV5-1 to TRBJ2-6; D is perhaps TRBD1 (6 bases). Germline V gene sequence: CDR1 SGHRS, CDR2 YFSETQ. Deletions cut 0 bases from V and 0 bases from J, with 10 bases between. The CDR3 contains 17 residues. For the CDR3, the DNA is TGCGCCAGCAGCTTGGCAGGGGCGGTCTCTGGGGCCAACGTCCTGACTTTC. Its translation is CASSLAGAVSGANVLTF.

The gene calls are TRBV25-1 and TRBJ1-1, with D possibly matching TRBD1 (6 bases). Between the trimmed V and J ends, which lost 9 bases and 3 bases, there was a span of 11 bases. Germline V gene lookup returns CDR1 MGHDK and CDR2 SYGVNS. This CDR3 is built from 12 residues. The CDR3 region is CASATGYTEAFF. In DNA form, the CDR3 reads TGTGCCAGTGCAACAGGGTACACTGAAGCTTTCTTT. Together with reference TRBV25-1 and TRBJ1-1, the CDR3 gives the full variable domain: EADIYQTPRYLVIGTGKKITLECSQTMGHDKMYWYQQDPGMELHLIHYSYGVNSTEKGDLSSESTVSRIRTEHFPLTLESARPSHTSQYLCASATGYTEAFFGQGTRLTVV.